A selection of T cell receptor beta chains follows, all from one sample in a study of cytomegalovirus exposure and HLA in healthy donors. The method was immunoSEQ multiplex PCR; TCRdb's version includes in-frame clones alone and lacks a portion of them. The sample consists of some 150,000 clones, approximately 90% of them appearing once. The sequencing sample was made of PBMCs. The receptors come from a woman aged 30 to 39 in good health and CMV-seronegative. CDR3s include the opening cysteine and the closing phenylalanine or tryptophan. A D gene is named only where the DNA matches it firmly. A row's size may be missing; if present it is once, few, many or a size class.

J	V	size	D	CDR3	DNA
TRBJ1-5	TRBV4-3	few	TRBD1	CASSQDPPGQGGQPQHF	TGCGCCAGCAGCCAAGACCCCCCGGGACAGGGGGGCCAGCCCCAGCATTTT
TRBJ1-6	TRBV15	NA	NA	CATGQGWGSPLHF	TGTGCCACGGGGCAGGGGTGGGGGTCACCCCTCCACTTT
TRBJ2-5	TRBV2	NA	TRBD2	CASRGLAGGRTQYF	TGTGCCAGCAGAGGACTAGCGGGGGGAAGGACCCAGTACTTC
TRBJ2-7	TRBV28	NA	TRBD2	CASSLGGGGFPYEQYF	TGTGCCAGCAGTTTGGGCGGGGGAGGATTTCCATACGAGCAGTACTTC
TRBJ2-1	TRBV7-9	NA	TRBD2	CASSAGLAGVNEQFF	TGTGCCAGCAGCGCCGGACTAGCGGGGGTCAATGAGCAGTTCTTC
TRBJ1-6	TRBV7-3	once	NA	CASSLAGRNNSPLHF	TGTGCCAGCAGCTTAGCGGGACGGAACAATTCACCCCTCCACTTT
TRBJ2-2	TRBV19	NA	TRBD2	CASSPGAGGYGELFF	TGTGCCAGTAGCCCGGGGGCGGGAGGGTACGGGGAGCTGTTTTTT
TRBJ2-3	TRBV10-3	NA	TRBD2	CASSIGLAGGQDTQYF	TGTGCCAGCAGTATAGGGCTAGCGGGAGGGCAAGATACGCAGTATTTT
TRBJ1-5	TRBV2	NA	NA	CASTGGAQSQPQHF	TGTGCCAGCACGGGAGGGGCTCAGAGTCAGCCCCAGCATTTT
TRBJ2-2	TRBV7-9	few	TRBD1	CASSPRTGVTGELFF	TGTGCCAGCAGCCCTAGGACAGGGGTGACCGGGGAGCTGTTTTTT
TRBJ2-1	TRBV7-8	NA	TRBD1	CASSLTGGGNEQFF	TGTGCCAGCAGTCTGACAGGGGGCGGCAATGAGCAGTTCTTC
TRBJ1-5	TRBV2	NA	NA	CASSEAMIGQPQHF	TGTGCCAGCAGTGAAGCTATGATCGGTCAGCCCCAGCATTTT
TRBJ2-2	TRBV19	NA	TRBD1	CATDRGNTGELFF	TGTGCAACTGACAGGGGGAACACCGGGGAGCTGTTTTTT
TRBJ1-4	TRBV9	NA	NA	CASSVGGNSEKLFF	TGTGCCAGCAGCGTAGGTGGAAACAGCGAAAAACTGTTTTTT
TRBJ2-1	TRBV13	NA	TRBD2	CASSVTSGGAGEQFF	TGTGCCAGCAGCGTTACTAGCGGGGGGGCCGGTGAGCAGTTCTTC
TRBJ2-7	TRBV27	NA	TRBD2	CASSLSGGGGRASYEQYF	TGTGCCAGCAGTTTATCGGGGGGAGGCGGGAGGGCCTCCTACGAGCAGTACTTC
TRBJ1-1	TRBV6-5	NA	NA	CASSPRVFRATEAFF	TGTGCCAGCAGTCCCCGGGTCTTCAGAGCCACTGAAGCTTTCTTT
TRBJ2-7	TRBV12-5	once	NA	CASGLVYGASSYEQYF	TGTGCTAGTGGTTTGGTATATGGAGCTAGCTCCTACGAGCAGTACTTC
TRBJ1-2	TRBV12-2	NA	NA	CASRLLGRGVNYGYTF	TGTGCAAGTCGCTTATTAGGCAGGGGCGTAAACTATGGCTACACCTTC
TRBJ1-2	TRBV4-1	NA	NA	CASSPNFQLQAGYTF	TGCGCCAGCAGCCCCAACTTCCAATTGCAGGCCGGCTACACCTTC
TRBJ2-5	TRBV15	NA	NA	CATSRGAGQQETQYF	TGTGCCACCAGCAGAGGGGCCGGCCAACAAGAGACCCAGTACTTC
TRBJ2-5	TRBV5-1	NA	TRBD2	CASSLVAGGQETQYF	TGCGCCAGCAGCTTGGTAGCGGGGGGCCAAGAGACCCAGTACTTC
TRBJ2-2	TRBV9	NA	NA	CASSGQATGELFF	TGTGCCAGCAGCGGGCAGGCCACCGGGGAGCTGTTTTTT
TRBJ2-2	TRBV7-7	NA	NA	CASSSVAMPNTGELFF	TGTGCCAGCAGTTCGGTCGCAATGCCGAACACCGGGGAGCTGTTTTTT
TRBJ1-1	TRBV7-9	NA	NA	CASSTMNTEAFF	TGTGCCAGCAGCACAATGAACACTGAAGCTTTCTTT
TRBJ2-3	TRBV6-4	NA	NA	CASSYSPEGAGDTQYF	TGTGCCAGCAGTTACTCGCCGGAGGGGGCGGGAGATACGCAGTATTTT
TRBJ2-3	TRBV7-2	NA	TRBD1	CASSPGQVSTDTQYF	TGTGCCAGCAGCCCAGGACAGGTTAGCACAGATACGCAGTATTTT
TRBJ1-2	TRBV5-1	NA	NA	CASSPDQGNYGYTF	TGCGCCAGCAGCCCGGACCAGGGTAACTATGGCTACACCTTC
TRBJ1-1	TRBV19	NA	NA	CASSIVPGAEAFF	TGTGCCAGTAGTATAGTTCCAGGGGCTGAAGCTTTCTTT
TRBJ1-6	TRBV18	NA	TRBD1	CASSPRDSPSGSPLHF	TGTGCCAGCTCACCGCGGGACAGTCCGTCGGGCTCACCCCTCCACTTT
TRBJ2-2	TRBV30	NA	TRBD2	CAWSGLAGEVYTGELFF	TGTGCCTGGAGCGGACTAGCGGGAGAAGTGTACACCGGGGAGCTGTTTTTT
TRBJ1-3	TRBV9	NA	NA	CASSFGNTGNTIYF	TGTGCCAGCAGCTTCGGGAATACTGGAAACACCATATATTTT
TRBJ2-1	TRBV28	NA	TRBD1	CASSLTGATSYNEQFF	TGTGCCAGCAGTTTAACAGGGGCGACGTCCTACAATGAGCAGTTCTTC
TRBJ2-3	TRBV6-4	NA	NA	CASSDSGSFSTDTQYF	TGTGCCAGCAGTGACTCTGGCAGTTTTTCCACAGATACGCAGTATTTT
TRBJ2-7	TRBV5-6	few	NA	CASSLAYSSYEQYF	TGTGCCAGCAGCTTAGCCTACTCGTCCTACGAGCAGTACTTC
TRBJ2-2	TRBV10-3	NA	NA	CAISREQNTGELFF	TGTGCCATCAGTCGGGAGCAGAACACCGGGGAGCTGTTTTTT
TRBJ1-1	TRBV18	NA	TRBD1	CASSPRTGVNTEAFF	TGTGCCAGCTCACCACGTACAGGGGTGAACACTGAAGCTTTCTTT
TRBJ2-7	TRBV28	NA	TRBD1	CASSSIRRDRSSYEQYF	TGTGCCAGCAGCTCAATACGCCGGGACAGGAGCTCCTACGAGCAGTACTTC
TRBJ2-7	TRBV7-9	NA	NA	CASSASESRYEQYF	TGTGCCAGCAGCGCCTCGGAGAGCCGCTACGAGCAGTACTTC
TRBJ2-7	TRBV9	NA	NA	CASSEGSGSYEQYF	TGTGCCAGCAGCGAGGGGTCAGGGTCCTACGAGCAGTACTTC
TRBJ2-7	TRBV2	once	NA	CASSWDTAYEQYF	TGTGCCAGCTCCTGGGACACAGCCTACGAGCAGTACTTC
TRBJ1-4	TRBV18	NA	NA	CASSPNRDTNEKLFF	TGTGCCAGCTCACCGAACCGGGACACCAATGAAAAACTGTTTTTT
TRBJ2-7	TRBV19	NA	TRBD2	CASSAWTSANYEQYF	TGTGCCAGTAGTGCCTGGACTAGCGCGAACTACGAGCAGTACTTC